This T cell receptor beta chain is drawn from a study of T cells in Graves' hyperthyroidism and ophthalmopathy. Germline assignment: CDR1 MRHNA and CDR2 SNTAGT. CDR3 length: 13 amino acids. Trimming took off 2 bases at V and 3 bases at J, with 4 bases between the two ends. Points from the study as a whole: Ophthalmopathy was predicted by the model a median of 6.5 months ahead of onset.

Amplification of TCR beta CDR3 regions was performed using RNA transcripts as template. Researchers ran a first-round RT-PCR on the TCR CDR3 using the HTBI primer set. MiXCR was run by TCRdb on the multiplex PCR reads, yielding one entry per CDR3 protein. The profile shows about 640,000 distinct CDR3 sequences, less than 25% of them singletons. Ten or more counts support this clonotype. No antigen is known for it. The chain recombines TRBV6-4 with TRBJ2-2; D is uncertain. Material for sequencing was blood. The sequence derives from a man aged 25 to 40 with Graves' ophthalmopathy. The DNA of the CDR3 is TGTGCCAGCAGTGACGGAGACACCGGGGAGCTGTTTTTT. Its translation: CASSDGDTGELFF.